The T cell receptor (beta chain) described here comes from a study of blood T cell repertoires in COVID-19. The V segment lost 3 bases and the J segment 2 bases; nucleotides outside the gene matches: 7. Per germline, CDR1 WSHSY and CDR2 SAAADI. The length of the CDR3 is 15 residues. TCRdb's table, derived via immunoSEQ multiplex PCR, lists solely in-frame clones and lacks some. The sample includes more than 300,000 clones, about nine tenths seen only once; the top ten take 3.5% to 4.5%. This clone was seen more than once but under ten times. The rearrangement joins TRBV10-2 to TRBJ2-7; 7 nucleotides line up with TRBD2. This receptor was taken from a man younger than 40 who had recovered from COVID-19. The sample taken for sequencing was PBMCs or T cells enriched from blood (not recorded which). CDR3 DNA sequence: TGCGCCAGCAGTGATCGGGGGAGGGCACCCTACGAGCAGTACTTC. This translates into CASSDRGRAPYEQYF.